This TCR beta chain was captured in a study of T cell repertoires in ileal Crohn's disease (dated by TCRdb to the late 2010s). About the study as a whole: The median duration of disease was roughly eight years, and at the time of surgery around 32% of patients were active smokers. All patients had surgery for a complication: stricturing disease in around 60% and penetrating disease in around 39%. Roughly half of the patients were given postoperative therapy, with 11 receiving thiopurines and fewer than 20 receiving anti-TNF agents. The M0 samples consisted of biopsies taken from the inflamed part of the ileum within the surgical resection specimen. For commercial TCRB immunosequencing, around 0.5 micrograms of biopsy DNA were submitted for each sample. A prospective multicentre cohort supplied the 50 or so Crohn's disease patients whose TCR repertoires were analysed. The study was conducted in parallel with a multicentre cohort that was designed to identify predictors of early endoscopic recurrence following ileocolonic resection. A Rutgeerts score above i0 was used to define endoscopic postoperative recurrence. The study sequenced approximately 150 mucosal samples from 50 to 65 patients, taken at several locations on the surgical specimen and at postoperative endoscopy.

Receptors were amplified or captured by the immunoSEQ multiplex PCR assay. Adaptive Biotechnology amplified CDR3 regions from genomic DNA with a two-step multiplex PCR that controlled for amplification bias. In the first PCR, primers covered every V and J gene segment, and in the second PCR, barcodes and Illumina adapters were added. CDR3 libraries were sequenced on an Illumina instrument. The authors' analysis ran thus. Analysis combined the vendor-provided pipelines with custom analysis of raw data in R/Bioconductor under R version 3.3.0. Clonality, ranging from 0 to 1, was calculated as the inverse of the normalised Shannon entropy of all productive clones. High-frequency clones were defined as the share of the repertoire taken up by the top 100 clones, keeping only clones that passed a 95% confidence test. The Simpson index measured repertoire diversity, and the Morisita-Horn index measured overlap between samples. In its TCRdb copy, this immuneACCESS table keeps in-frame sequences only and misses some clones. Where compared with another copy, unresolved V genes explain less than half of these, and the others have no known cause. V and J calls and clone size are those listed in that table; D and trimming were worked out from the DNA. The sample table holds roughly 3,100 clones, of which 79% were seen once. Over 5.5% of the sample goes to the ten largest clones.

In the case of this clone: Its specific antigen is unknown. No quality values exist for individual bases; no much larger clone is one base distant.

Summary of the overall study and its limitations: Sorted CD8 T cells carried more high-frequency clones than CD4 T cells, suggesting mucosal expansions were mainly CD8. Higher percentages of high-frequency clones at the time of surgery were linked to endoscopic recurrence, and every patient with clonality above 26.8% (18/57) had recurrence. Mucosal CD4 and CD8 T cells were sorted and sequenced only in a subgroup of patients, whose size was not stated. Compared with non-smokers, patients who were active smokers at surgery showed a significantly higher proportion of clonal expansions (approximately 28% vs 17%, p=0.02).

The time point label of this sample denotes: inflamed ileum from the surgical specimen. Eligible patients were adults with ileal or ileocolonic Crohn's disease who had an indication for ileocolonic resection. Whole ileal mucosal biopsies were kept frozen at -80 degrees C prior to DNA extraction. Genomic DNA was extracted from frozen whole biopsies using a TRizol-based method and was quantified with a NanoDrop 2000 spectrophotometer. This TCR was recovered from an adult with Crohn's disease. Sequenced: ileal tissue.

The DNA is as follows: TGTGCCAGCACCATCGGAGCGGGAGGGATCACAGATACGCAGTATTTT. Its protein product is CASTIGAGGITDTQYF. The chain was built from TRBV11-2 and TRBJ2-3; 10 central nucleotides agree with TRBD2. Including the terminal cysteine and phenylalanine, the CDR3 comprises 16 residues. Only CDR3 DNA is held: 48 bases, read in frame from base 1. The germline V gene yields SGHAT for CDR1 and FQNNGV for CDR2. Trimmed from V: 7 bases; trimmed from J: 2 bases; junction bases lacking a gene match: 9.